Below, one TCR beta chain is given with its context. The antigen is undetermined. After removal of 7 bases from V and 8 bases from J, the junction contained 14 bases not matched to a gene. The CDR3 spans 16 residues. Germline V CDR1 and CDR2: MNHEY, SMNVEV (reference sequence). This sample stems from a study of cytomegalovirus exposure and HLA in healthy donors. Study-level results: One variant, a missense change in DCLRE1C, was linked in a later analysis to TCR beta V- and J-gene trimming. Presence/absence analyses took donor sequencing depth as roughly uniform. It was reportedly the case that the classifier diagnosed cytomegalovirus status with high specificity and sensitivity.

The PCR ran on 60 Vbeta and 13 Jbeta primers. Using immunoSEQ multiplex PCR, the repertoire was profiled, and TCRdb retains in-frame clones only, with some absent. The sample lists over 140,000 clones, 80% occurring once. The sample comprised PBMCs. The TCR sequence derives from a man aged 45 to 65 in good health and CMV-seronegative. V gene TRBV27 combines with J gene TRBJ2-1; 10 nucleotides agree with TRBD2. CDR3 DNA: TGTGCCAGCAATGAAGTCCTAGCGGGGGTTCGGCATGAGCAGTTCTTC. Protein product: CASNEVLAGVRHEQFF.